This record concerns one TCR beta chain sequence. The data derive from a study of blood T cell repertoires in COVID-19. Looking at the study overall: Samples taken during acute and convalescent COVID-19 were collected in the United States, Italy and Spain.

Trimming took off 7 bases at V and 3 bases at J, with 12 bases between the two ends. The CDR3 sequence is 13 residues long. TCRdb's table, derived via immunoSEQ multiplex PCR, lists solely in-frame clones and lacks some. Seen here are approximately 230,000 clones, roughly 88% observed once, and the top ten hold 2% to 2.5%. Input material: peripheral blood. This receptor was obtained from a man younger than 45 who had recovered from COVID-19. The chain employs TRBV12-3 or TRBV12-4 and TRBJ1-2; weak D call: TRBD1 (5 bases). CDR3 sequence: CASNSQGDYGYTF. The DNA for the CDR3 is TGTGCCAGCAATTCTCAGGGTGACTATGGCTACACCTTC.